The clone carrying this T cell receptor beta chain was counted only a few times. These data originate in a study of early T cells in non-severe SARS-CoV-2 infection. The CDR3 is 15 residues long. Trimming left V 0 bases short and J 0 bases short, with 7 bases between. The germline V gene has CDR1 SGHRS and CDR2 YFSETQ. TCRdb independently ran MiXCR on the 5' RACE reads; one entry per CDR3 protein. The repertoire has about 46,000 distinct CDR3 sequences, less than 9.5% of them found once; the top ten carry roughly 4.8%. Sequencing was performed on whole blood, taken at baseline. The TCR comes from an adult who was a healthcare worker with PCR-confirmed SARS-CoV-2 infection or an uninfected control (not recorded which). The chain uses TRBV5-1 and TRBJ1-3; no definite D call. This CDR3 is CASSLAGDSGNTIYF. The CDR3 DNA reads TGCGCCAGCAGCTTGGCCGGCGACTCTGGAAACACCATATATTTT.